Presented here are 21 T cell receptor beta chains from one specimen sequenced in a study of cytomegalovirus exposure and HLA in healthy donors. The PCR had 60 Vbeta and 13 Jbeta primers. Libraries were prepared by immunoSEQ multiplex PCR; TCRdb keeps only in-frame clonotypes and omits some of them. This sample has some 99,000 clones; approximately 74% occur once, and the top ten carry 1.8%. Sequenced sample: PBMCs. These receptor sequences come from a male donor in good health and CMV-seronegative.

CDR3 in amino acids: CASSQDGITQYF. The DNA for the CDR3 is TGTGCCAGCAGCCAAGACGGGATCACGCAGTATTTT. V gene TRBV4-2 combines with J gene TRBJ2-3; D is possibly TRBD2 (5 bases). This CDR3 is 12 amino acids long. Trimming took off 0 bases at V and 9 bases at J, with 7 bases between the two ends. The germline V gene has CDR1 LGHNA and CDR2 YNFKEQ.

The CDR3 is CASSFRTSGRASSYEQYF. The CDR3 DNA is TGCGCCAGCAGCTTTAGGACTAGCGGGAGGGCCTCCTCCTACGAGCAGTACTTC. The chain uses TRBV5-1 and TRBJ2-7, with 15 bases lining up with TRBD2. J lost 0 bases, V lost 2 bases, and 6 bases had no gene match. From germline, CDR1 is SGHRS and CDR2 YFSETQ. The CDR3 spans 18 residues.

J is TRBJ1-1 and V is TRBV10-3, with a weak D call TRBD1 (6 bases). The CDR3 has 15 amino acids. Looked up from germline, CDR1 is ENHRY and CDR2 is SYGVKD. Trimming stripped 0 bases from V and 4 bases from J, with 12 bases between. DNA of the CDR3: TGTGCCATCAGTGAGTCTCCAGGGGAAGGCACTGAAGCTTTCTTT. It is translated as CAISESPGEGTEAFF.

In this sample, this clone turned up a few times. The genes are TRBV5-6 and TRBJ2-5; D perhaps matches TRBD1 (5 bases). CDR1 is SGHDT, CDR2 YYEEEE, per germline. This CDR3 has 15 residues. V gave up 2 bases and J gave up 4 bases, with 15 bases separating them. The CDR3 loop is CASSFTGRRGETQYF. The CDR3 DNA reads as TGTGCCAGCAGCTTTACAGGTCGACGAGGAGAGACCCAGTACTTC.

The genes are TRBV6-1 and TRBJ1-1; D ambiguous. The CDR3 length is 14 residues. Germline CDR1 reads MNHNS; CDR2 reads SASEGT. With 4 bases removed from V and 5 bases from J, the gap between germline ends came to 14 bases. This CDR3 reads CASSVGRFKTEAFF. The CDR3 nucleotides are TGTGCCAGCAGTGTGGGGAGATTCAAAACTGAAGCTTTCTTT.

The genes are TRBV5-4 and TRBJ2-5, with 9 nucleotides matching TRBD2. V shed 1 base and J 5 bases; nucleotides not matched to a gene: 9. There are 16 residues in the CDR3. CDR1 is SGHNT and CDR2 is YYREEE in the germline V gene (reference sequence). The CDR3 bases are TGTGCCAGCAGCTTGCCAGCGGGAGGAGGTTTGGAGACCCAGTACTTC. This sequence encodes CASSLPAGGGLETQYF. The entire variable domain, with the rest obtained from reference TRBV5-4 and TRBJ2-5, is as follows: ETGVTQSPTHLIKTRGQQVTLRCSSQSGHNTVSWYQQALGQGPQFIFQYYREEENGRGNFPPRFSGLQFPNYSSELNVNALELDDSALYLCASSLPAGGGLETQYFGPGTRLLVL.

CDR3 in DNA: TGTGCCATCTTGGTACAGAACTCTGGAAACACCATATATTTT. The encoded protein is CAILVQNSGNTIYF. The chain couples TRBV10-3 to TRBJ1-3; D is uncertain. Germline V CDR1 and CDR2: ENHRY, SYGVKD. Trimming cost V 8 bases and J 0 bases, with 11 bases left between them. The CDR3 has 14 amino acids.

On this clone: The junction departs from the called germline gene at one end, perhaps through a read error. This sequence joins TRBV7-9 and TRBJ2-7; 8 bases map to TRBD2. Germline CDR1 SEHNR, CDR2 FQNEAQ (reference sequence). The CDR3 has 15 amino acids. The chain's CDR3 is CSSSRGSGSGYEQYF. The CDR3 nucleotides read TGTTCCAGCAGCCGCGGGAGCGGGAGTGGTTACGAGCAGTACTTC.

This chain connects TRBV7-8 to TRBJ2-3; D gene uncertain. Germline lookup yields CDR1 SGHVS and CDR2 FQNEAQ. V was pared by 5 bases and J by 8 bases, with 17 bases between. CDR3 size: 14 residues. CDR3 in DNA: TGTGCCAGCAGCCTCAACGGCCCTTGGAGTACGCAGTATTTT. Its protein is CASSLNGPWSTQYF. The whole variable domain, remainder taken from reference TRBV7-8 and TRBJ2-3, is GAGVSQSPRYKVAKRGQDVALRCDPISGHVSLFWYQQALGQGPEFLTYFQNEAQLDKSGLPSDRFFAERPEGSVSTLKIQRTQQEDSAVYLCASSLNGPWSTQYFGPGTRLTVL.

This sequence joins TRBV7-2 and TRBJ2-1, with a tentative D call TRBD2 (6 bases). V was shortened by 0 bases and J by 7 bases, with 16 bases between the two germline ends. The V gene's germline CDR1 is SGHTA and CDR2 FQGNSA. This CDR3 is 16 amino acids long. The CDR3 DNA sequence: TGTGCCAGCAGCTTAGCATCGACTAGTGGGCGTAATGAGCAGTTCTTC. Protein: CASSLASTSGRNEQFF.

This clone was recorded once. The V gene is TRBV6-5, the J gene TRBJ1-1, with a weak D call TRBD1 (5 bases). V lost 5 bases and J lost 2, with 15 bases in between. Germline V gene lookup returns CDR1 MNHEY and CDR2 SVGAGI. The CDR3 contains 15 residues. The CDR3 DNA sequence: TGTGCCAGCAGTACGCAGGGAAAGGGAAACACTGAAGCTTTCTTT. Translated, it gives CASSTQGKGNTEAFF.

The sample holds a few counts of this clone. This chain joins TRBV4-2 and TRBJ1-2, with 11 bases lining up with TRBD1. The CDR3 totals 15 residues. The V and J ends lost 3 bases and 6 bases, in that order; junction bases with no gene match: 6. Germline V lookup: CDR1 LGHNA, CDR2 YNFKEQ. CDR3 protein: CASSQRTGGDNGYTF. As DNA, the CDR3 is TGTGCCAGCAGCCAGAGGACAGGGGGCGATAATGGCTACACCTTC.

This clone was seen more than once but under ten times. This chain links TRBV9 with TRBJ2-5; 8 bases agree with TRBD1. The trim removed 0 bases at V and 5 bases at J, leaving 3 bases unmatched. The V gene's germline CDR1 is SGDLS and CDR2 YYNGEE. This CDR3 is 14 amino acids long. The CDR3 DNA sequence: TGTGCCAGCAGCGTAGGGACAGGGAGGGAGACCCAGTACTTC. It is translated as CASSVGTGRETQYF.

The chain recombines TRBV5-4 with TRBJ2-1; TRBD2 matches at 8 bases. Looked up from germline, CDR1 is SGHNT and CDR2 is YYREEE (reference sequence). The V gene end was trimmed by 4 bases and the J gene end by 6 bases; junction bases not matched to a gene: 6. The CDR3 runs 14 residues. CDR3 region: CASSRGGTSNEQFF. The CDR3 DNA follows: TGTGCCAGCAGCCGGGGGGGGACTAGCAATGAGCAGTTCTTC.

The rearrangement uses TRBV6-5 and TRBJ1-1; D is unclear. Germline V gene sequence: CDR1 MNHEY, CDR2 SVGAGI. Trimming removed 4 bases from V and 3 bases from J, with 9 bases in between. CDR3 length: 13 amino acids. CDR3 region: CASSWAGDTEAFF. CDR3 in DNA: TGTGCCAGCAGTTGGGCCGGTGACACTGAAGCTTTCTTT.

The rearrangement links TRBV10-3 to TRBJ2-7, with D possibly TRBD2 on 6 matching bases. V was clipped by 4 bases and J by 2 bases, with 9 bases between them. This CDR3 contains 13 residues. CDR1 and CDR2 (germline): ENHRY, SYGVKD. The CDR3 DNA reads TGTGCCATCAGTGGGGTAGCGGCCTACGAGCAGTACTTC. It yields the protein CAISGVAAYEQYF.

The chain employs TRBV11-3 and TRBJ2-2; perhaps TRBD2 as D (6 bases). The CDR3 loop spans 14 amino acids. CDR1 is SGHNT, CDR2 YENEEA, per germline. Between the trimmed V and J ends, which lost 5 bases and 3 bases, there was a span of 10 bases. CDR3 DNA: TGTGCCAGCAGCCACACTAGCTACACCGGGGAGCTGTTTTTT. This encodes CASSHTSYTGELFF.

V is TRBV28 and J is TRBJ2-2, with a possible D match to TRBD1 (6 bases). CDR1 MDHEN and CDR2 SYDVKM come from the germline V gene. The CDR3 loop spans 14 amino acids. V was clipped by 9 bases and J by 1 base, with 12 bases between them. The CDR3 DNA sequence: TGTGCCAGTAACAGGGCCCTGAACACCGGGGAGCTGTTTTTT. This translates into CASNRALNTGELFF.

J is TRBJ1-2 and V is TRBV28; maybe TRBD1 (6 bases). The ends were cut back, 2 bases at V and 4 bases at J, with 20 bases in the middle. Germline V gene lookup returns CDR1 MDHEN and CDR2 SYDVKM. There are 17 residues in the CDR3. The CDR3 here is CASSLSRGNPLGYGYTF. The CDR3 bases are TGTGCCAGCAGTTTAAGCAGGGGAAACCCCCTAGGCTATGGCTACACCTTC.

CDR3 amino acids: CASNADRDLTYEQYF. For the CDR3, the DNA is TGTGCCAGCAACGCCGACCGGGACTTAACTTACGAGCAGTACTTC. V and J are TRBV28 and TRBJ2-7; D is possibly TRBD2 (6 bases). V dropped 7 bases and J dropped 4 bases, with 20 bases sitting between them. The CDR3 runs 15 residues. Germline V gene data show CDR1 as MDHEN and CDR2 as SYDVKM. The variable domain in full, with the rest retrieved from reference TRBV28 and TRBJ2-7, is DVKVTQSSRYLVKRTGEKVFLECVQDMDHENMFWYRQDPGLGLRLIYFSYDVKMKEKGDIPEGYSVSREKKERFSLILESASTNQTSMYLCASNADRDLTYEQYFGPGTRLTVT.

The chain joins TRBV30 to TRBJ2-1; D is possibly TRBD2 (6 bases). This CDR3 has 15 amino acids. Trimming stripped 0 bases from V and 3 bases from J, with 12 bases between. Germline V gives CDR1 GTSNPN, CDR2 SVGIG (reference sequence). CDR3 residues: CAWSVGGAVYNEQFF. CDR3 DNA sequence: TGTGCCTGGAGTGTGGGCGGGGCGGTCTACAATGAGCAGTTCTTC.